These T cell receptor beta chains were read from a single sample in a study of control samples from healthy donors and cancer patients. Clones were read by immunoSEQ multiplex PCR, and TCRdb kept only the in-frame ones, dropping some. The data contain 40,000 or so clones, around 80% of them singletons. The sample taken for sequencing was PBMCs. The origin of the receptors is a woman aged 60-75 years with lung cancer. Both conserved end residues are part of each CDR3. A D gene is named only where the DNA matches it firmly. Some rows mark clone size as missing; the rest say once, few, many or name a class of expanded clone.

TRBV5-6	TRBJ2-3	.	.	TGTGCCAGCAGCTTGGTGGTCACAGATACGCAGTATTTT	CASSLVVTDTQYF
TRBV7-3	TRBJ2-7	TRBD1	.	TGTGCCAGCAGCTTAAGGGGGACAGGGAGCTCCTACGAGCAGTACTTC	CASSLRGTGSSYEQYF
TRBV9	TRBJ1-1	TRBD1	once	TGTGCCAGCAGCGGACGACAGGGTTTGGATACTGAAGCTTTCTTT	CASSGRQGLDTEAFF
TRBV9	TRBJ2-7	.	.	TGTGCCAGCAGCCCCACAGGGATCGAGCAGTACTTC	CASSPTGIEQYF
TRBV11-1	TRBJ1-1	.	few	TGTGCCAGCAGCTTCATGGGCTCTGAAGCTTTCTTT	CASSFMGSEAFF
TRBV7-8	TRBJ1-2	TRBD1	.	TGTGCCAGCAGCTTAGACAGGGGCTATGGCTACACCTTC	CASSLDRGYGYTF
TRBV7-6	TRBJ2-1	TRBD2	.	TGTGCCAGTCGCCGGGGGGGCGAATCCTACAATGAGCAGTTCTTC	CASRRGGESYNEQFF
TRBV15	TRBJ1-6	.	.	TGTGCCACCAGCAGAGATTGGAGTTCACCCCTCCACTTT	CATSRDWSSPLHF
TRBV29-1	TRBJ2-2	TRBD2	.	TGCAGCGTTGCCGGGAGGGGGGAATTGGGCGGGGAGCTGTTTTTT	CSVAGRGELGGELFF
TRBV28	TRBJ2-1	TRBD2	.	TGTGCCAGCTTGCTAGCGGGAGCCAATGAGCAGTTCTTC	CASLLAGANEQFF
TRBV6-5	TRBJ2-5	.	few	TGTGCCAGCAGTTACGGGGGCTTTGCCCAAGAGACCCAGTACTTC	CASSYGGFAQETQYF
TRBV14	TRBJ1-2	.	.	TGTGCCAGCAGTCCACTTACGGAATCCGGCTACACCTTC	CASSPLTESGYTF
TRBV19	TRBJ2-5	TRBD1	.	TGTGCCAGTAGTATAACAGGGGGGAGTGAGACCCAGTACTTC	CASSITGGSETQYF
TRBV6-5	TRBJ2-3	TRBD2	.	TGTGCCAGCAGTTACCCGCACGGGGGGACAGATACGCAGTATTTT	CASSYPHGGTDTQYF
TRBV9	TRBJ2-7	TRBD2	.	TGTGCCAGCAGCGTAACTCCGGGAGGAGGCTACGAGCAGTACTTC	CASSVTPGGGYEQYF
TRBV2	TRBJ2-5	.	.	TGTGCCAGCGGTGAAGAGACCCAGTACTTC	CASGEETQYF
TRBV18	TRBJ2-7	.	medium-sized	TGTGCCAGCTCGCAGGAAACTAGCTCCTACGAGCAGTACTTC	CASSQETSSYEQYF
TRBV7-9	TRBJ1-1	.	.	TGTGCCAGCAGCCGCCGAGCCTCAGGGCGGGTGAACACTGAAGCTTTCTTT	CASSRRASGRVNTEAFF
TRBV12-3/TRBV12-4	TRBJ2-2	.	.	TGTGCCAGCAGTTTTGGGTTTGCCGGGGAGCTGTTTTTT	CASSFGFAGELFF
TRBV6-2/TRBV6-3	TRBJ1-5	.	few	TGTGCCAGCAGTTACTCCCCTGACGCCGGGGCCCAGCATTTT	CASSYSPDAGAQHF
TRBV5-4	TRBJ2-1	TRBD2	.	TGTGCCAGTATCCCAGCGGGGACCTACAATGAGCAGTTCTTC	CASIPAGTYNEQFF
TRBV7-2	TRBJ1-1	.	.	TGTGCCAGCAGCTCAAGTGGGGGGACCACTGAAGCTTTCTTT	CASSSSGGTTEAFF
TRBV7-3	TRBJ1-1	TRBD1	.	TGTGCCAGCACCGTACAGGGGGCGCGAGCTTTCTTT	CASTVQGARAFF
TRBV18	TRBJ2-7	.	.	TGTGCCAGCTCCTCTCTAGTGGGCTTGGGGGAGCAGTACTTC	CASSSLVGLGEQYF
TRBV7-8	TRBJ1-3	.	few	TGTGCCAGCAGCTTATACGGTGGAAGTGGAAACACCATATATTTT	CASSLYGGSGNTIYF
TRBV29-1	TRBJ1-3	TRBD1	.	TGCAGCGTTGGACAGGGGGAATTAAACACCATATATTTT	CSVGQGELNTIYF